These 16 T cell receptor beta chains came from one sample sequenced in a study of blood T cell repertoires in COVID-19. The assay was immunoSEQ multiplex PCR, and TCRdb's table has in-frame clones only and misses some. The repertoire holds about 34,000 clones, 90% seen once, with roughly 20% in the top ten. The sequenced sample was peripheral blood. Receptors were obtained from a man aged 80 or over with acute or convalescent COVID-19.

The chain uses TRBV7-9 and TRBJ1-5; D perhaps matches TRBD1 (5 bases). V was shortened by 1 base and J by 10 bases, with 26 bases between the two germline ends. The CDR3 has 18 residues. Germline CDR1 and CDR2: SEHNR and FQNEAQ (reference sequence). The CDR3 region is CASSLGIDSRAGIHPQHF. The CDR3 nucleotides read TGTGCCAGCAGCTTAGGGATAGACAGTCGGGCAGGAATTCACCCCCAGCATTTT.

The V call is TRBV20-1, the J call TRBJ2-5; TRBD2 matches 8 bases. The CDR3 length is 11 residues. CDR1 and CDR2 from the germline V gene are DFQATT and SNEGSKA (reference sequence). After removal of 7 bases from V and 4 bases from J, the junction contained 2 bases not matched to a gene. The CDR3 sequence: CSVAGLETQYF. The CDR3, as DNA: TGCAGTGTAGCGGGGCTAGAGACCCAGTACTTC.

This chain's CDR3 is CASILRGRTSGELFF. CDR3 nucleotides: TGTGCCAGCATACTAAGGGGGCGCACTTCCGGGGAGCTGTTTTTT. The rearrangement uses TRBV3-1 (or the pseudogene TRBV3-2) and TRBJ2-2; the match to TRBD1 covers 7 bases. The CDR3 is 15 residues long. The V gene's germline CDR1 is LGHDT and CDR2 YNNKEL (reference sequence). V lost 7 bases and J lost 6; bases outside the gene matches: 11.

The chain couples TRBV7-3 to TRBJ1-1; 8 bases line up with TRBD1. The CDR3 is 14 residues long. V shed 5 bases and J 5 bases; nucleotides not matched to a gene: 7. Germline CDR1 SGHTA, CDR2 FQGTGA. CDR3 sequence (DNA): TGTGCCAGCAGCCAGGGACAGGCGGAGACTGAAGCTTTCTTT. Residues: CASSQGQAETEAFF.

The V gene is TRBV28, the J gene TRBJ1-5; TRBD1 matches at 10 bases. Germline-derived CDR1 and CDR2 are MDHEN and SYDVKM. The CDR3 loop spans 15 amino acids. The J segment lost 5 bases and the V segment lost 5 bases, leaving 6 bases of the junction unmatched. The chain's CDR3 is CASSAWTGGDQPQHF. The CDR3 bases are TGTGCCAGCAGTGCTTGGACAGGGGGAGATCAGCCCCAGCATTTT.

This chain connects TRBV19 to TRBJ2-7, with a possible D match to TRBD2 (5 bases). CDR1 and CDR2 from the germline V gene are LNHDA and SQIVND (reference sequence). The CDR3 length is 15 residues. V lost 7 bases and J 2 bases, leaving 18 bases between the germline ends. The CDR3 sequence is CASTLSLDGAYEQYF. For the CDR3, the DNA is TGTGCCAGTACCCTATCCTTGGACGGGGCCTACGAGCAGTACTTC.

The chain links TRBV5-1 to TRBJ2-6; 10 bases agree with TRBD1. The CDR3 covers 17 residues. Unmatched junction bases numbered 6, after V lost 4 bases and J lost 2 bases. Per germline, CDR1 SGHRS and CDR2 YFSETQ. CDR3 in DNA: TGCGCCAGCAGCGTGGACAGGGGGGGCGCTGGGGCCAACGTCCTGACTTTC. Its protein is CASSVDRGGAGANVLTF.

The rearrangement joins TRBV2 to TRBJ1-1; D uncertain. V lost 1 base and J lost 5, with 11 bases in between. The CDR3 spans 14 residues. Germline V gives CDR1 SNHLY, CDR2 FYNNEI. CDR3 nucleotides: TGTGCCAGCAGTGAAGGACGGGGAAAGACTGAAGCTTTCTTT. The encoded protein is CASSEGRGKTEAFF. Variable domain in full (rest from reference TRBV2 and TRBJ1-1): EPEVTQTPSHQVTQMGQEVILRCVPISNHLYFYWYRQILGQKVEFLVSFYNNEISEKSEIFDDQFSVERPDGSNFTLKIRSTKLEDSAMYFCASSEGRGKTEAFFGQGTRLTVV.

V gene TRBV2 combines with J gene TRBJ1-4; D not resolved. The germline gives CDR1 SNHLY, CDR2 FYNNEI. The CDR3 is 13 amino acids. V shed 6 bases and J shed 3 bases, with 8 bases lying between them. CDR3 nucleotides: TGTGCCAGCAGGTTTAGCCCTAATGAAAAACTGTTTTTT. Protein: CASRFSPNEKLFF.

V gene TRBV5-1 combines with J gene TRBJ2-5; D is uncertain. CDR1 SGHRS and CDR2 YFSETQ come from the germline V gene. V lost 1 base, J lost 0 bases, and 7 bases lay in between. This CDR3 spans 14 amino acids. CDR3 sequence: CASSLHQYQETQYF. CDR3 coding DNA: TGCGCCAGCAGCTTGCACCAGTACCAAGAGACCCAGTACTTC.

The rearrangement links TRBV18 to TRBJ2-3; D unresolved. CDR1 is KGHSH and CDR2 is LQKENI in the germline V gene. V was pared by 0 bases and J by 0 bases, with 4 bases between. The CDR3 length is 14 residues. CDR3 nucleotide sequence: TGTGCCAGCTCACCACCAGCAAGCACAGATACGCAGTATTTT. This gives the protein CASSPPASTDTQYF.

This sequence joins TRBV28 and TRBJ2-7; 7 bases are a match to TRBD1. The CDR3 runs to 14 residues. V lost 3 bases to trimming and J lost 2 bases; unmatched junction nucleotides: 4. The germline V gene encodes CDR1 MDHEN and CDR2 SYDVKM. This chain's CDR3 is CASSFDRVTYEQYF. CDR3 nucleotides: TGTGCCAGCAGTTTCGACAGGGTGACCTACGAGCAGTACTTC.

This clone was recorded only once. V and J are TRBV18 and TRBJ2-3; D is perhaps TRBD1 (6 bases). The CDR3 has 16 residues. The germline CDR1 and CDR2 sequences are KGHSH and LQKENI. Trimming took off 3 bases at V and 3 bases at J, with 16 bases between the two ends. As DNA, the CDR3 is TGTGCCAGCTCACCTTTTAGGGACACGGGAACAGATACGCAGTATTTT. This sequence encodes CASSPFRDTGTDTQYF.

The rearrangement links TRBV4-1 to TRBJ1-5, with 10 bases matching TRBD1. J lost 6 bases, V lost 1 base, and 6 bases had no gene match. Germline loops: CDR1 MGHRA, CDR2 YSYEKL. The CDR3 is 16 residues long. CDR3 nucleotides: TGCGCCAGCAGCCAAGGAAAGACAGGGGGCTGTCAGCCCCAGCATTTT. It is translated as CASSQGKTGGCQPQHF.

This clone was picked up one time. V usage is TRBV3-1 (or the pseudogene TRBV3-2) and J usage is TRBJ1-1; TRBD1 aligns across 7 bases. The CDR3 length is 15 residues. Germline loops: CDR1 LGHDT, CDR2 YNNKEL (reference sequence). The J segment lost 2 bases and the V segment lost 4 bases, leaving 7 bases of the junction unmatched. CDR3 DNA sequence: TGTGCCAGCAGCCGACAGACAGGGATCAACACTGAAGCTTTCTTT. It encodes CASSRQTGINTEAFF.

The rearrangement links TRBV27 to TRBJ2-7; D gene uncertain. This CDR3 contains 14 residues. With 6 bases removed from V and 2 bases from J, the gap between germline ends came to 14 bases. From germline, CDR1 is MNHEY and CDR2 SMNVEV (reference sequence). This CDR3 is CASRPPGLPYEQYF. CDR3 in DNA: TGTGCCAGCAGGCCTCCAGGATTACCCTACGAGCAGTACTTC.